The 2 T cell receptor beta chains below were found in one sample sequenced in a study of shared clonotypes between healthy human individuals. Produced via immunoSEQ multiplex PCR; TCRdb's table is partial and in-frame only. The sample has around 1.6 million clones; nearly 99% are singletons. Input material: naive CD4+ T cells sorted from blood. The subset here: CD45RA+ positively selected. These receptors originate from a man aged 30 to 45 in good health.

This clone was observed once. The CDR3 region is CASARSGTQYF. The CDR3 bases are TGTGCCAGCGCCCGGTCAGGGACCCAGTACTTC. This chain uses TRBV27 with TRBJ2-5, with D unresolved. Trimming removed 8 bases at V and 7 bases at J, with 11 bases between. The germline CDR1 and CDR2 sequences are MNHEY and SMNVEV (reference sequence). This CDR3 spans 11 amino acids.

The genes are TRBV28 and TRBJ2-7, with a tentative D call TRBD2 (6 bases). The CDR3 consists of 11 residues. Germline lookup yields CDR1 MDHEN and CDR2 SYDVKM. V lost 4 bases, J lost 6 bases, and 7 bases lay in between. The DNA for the CDR3 is TGTGCCAGCAGTTACGGGGGCGAGCAGTACTTC. Protein sequence: CASSYGGEQYF.